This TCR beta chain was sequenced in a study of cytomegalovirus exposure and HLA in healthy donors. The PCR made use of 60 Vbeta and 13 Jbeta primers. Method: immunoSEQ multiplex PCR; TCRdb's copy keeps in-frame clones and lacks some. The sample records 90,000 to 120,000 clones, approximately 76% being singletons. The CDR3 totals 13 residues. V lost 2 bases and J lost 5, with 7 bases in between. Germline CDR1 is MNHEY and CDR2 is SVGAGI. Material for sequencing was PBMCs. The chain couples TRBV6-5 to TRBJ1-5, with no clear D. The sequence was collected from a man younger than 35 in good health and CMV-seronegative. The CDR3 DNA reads TGTGCCAGCAGTTACCCCCCCGATCAGCCCCAGCATTTT. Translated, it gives CASSYPPDQPQHF.